This TCR beta chain derives from a study of cytotoxic CD8 clonotypes in ibrutinib-treated CLL. Overall study results and limits: Progressing and sustained-remission patients had different sampling times.

The CDR3 is made up of 14 amino acids. V was pared by 5 bases and J by 5 bases, with 2 bases of the junction left unmatched. CDR1 SGHTA and CDR2 FQGTGA come from the germline V gene. Concerning this clone: Its cognate antigen is unknown. This specimen includes other DNA sequences encoding the same CDR3.

Sequencing used immunoSEQ multiplex PCR; TCRdb keeps in-frame clones, though not all of them. The table lists approximately 84,000 clones, roughly 80% of them singletons. The sequence derives from a human donor with chronic lymphocytic leukemia. The V call is TRBV7-3, the J call TRBJ2-3, with 12 bases aligning to TRBD2. This specimen consisted of PBMCs, obtained after 12 months of ibrutinib treatment. The CDR3 DNA reads as TGTGCCAGCAGCCCGGGACTAGCGGGAGATACGCAGTATTTT. It encodes CASSPGLAGDTQYF.